The rows below give T cell receptor beta chains drawn from one sample of a study of T cells expressing NK-cell markers. TCRdb derives one entry per CDR3 protein from the 5' RACE reads, leaving out DNA. This table holds 300,000 to 500,000 distinct CDR3 sequences. The sample consisted of blood T cells: a sorted CD56 or NKG2C T cell subset, CD4+ or CD8+ T cells, or bulk PBMC T cells (not recorded which). The receptor source for this set is a woman aged 45-65 years in good health. CDR3s include the opening cysteine and the closing phenylalanine or tryptophan.

j_call v_call cdr3_aa
TRBJ2-1 TRBV20-1 CSAEKEGGLAGGNEQFF
TRBJ2-1 TRBV7-2 CASSLGTGGGEQFF
TRBJ2-1 TRBV19 CASRSVQPYNEQFF
TRBJ2-7 TRBV14 CASSPLGVGREQYF
TRBJ2-7 TRBV6-5 CASRPLASASYEQYF
TRBJ2-6 TRBV5-1 CASSLASKTDSYSGANVLTF
TRBJ1-1 TRBV29-1 CSVEPYDTEAFF
TRBJ2-5 TRBV29-1 CSVEGQGETQYF
TRBJ2-5 TRBV30 CAWKAENQETQYF
TRBJ2-7 TRBV15 CATSRDRESEQYF
TRBJ2-1 TRBV7-3 CASSPRGHEQFF
TRBJ2-1 TRBV10-3 CAITGTSGTNEQFF
TRBJ2-1 TRBV21-1 CASSKGFGDQFF
TRBJ2-4 TRBV7-9 CASSPRQGSAKNIQYF
TRBJ2-1 TRBV12-3/TRBV12-4 CASSTEGAALYNEQFF
TRBJ1-2 TRBV24-1 CATSLSNYGYTF
TRBJ1-5 TRBV19 CASTPTGGTNQPQHF
TRBJ1-1 TRBV5-8 CASNSRINTEAFF
TRBJ2-1 TRBV6-2/TRBV6-3 CASSPRTSGGNEQFF
TRBJ2-7 TRBV28 CASSHNPVGSYEQYF
TRBJ1-1 TRBV20-1 CSARGTQLNTEAFF
TRBJ2-3 TRBV4-1 CASSQVPTTGDTQYF
TRBJ2-1 TRBV5-1 CASSLLAGGYNEQFF
TRBJ2-3 TRBV29-1 CSVLLTDTQYF
TRBJ2-7 TRBV12-3/TRBV12-4 CASKPTSAAYEQYF
TRBJ2-1 TRBV29-1 CSVPKSSYNEQFF
TRBJ2-2 TRBV7-9 CASRPGANTGELFF
TRBJ2-7 TRBV12-3/TRBV12-4 CASSRTGTSDSYEQYF
TRBJ2-1 TRBV27 CASSFSSWGSYNEQFF
TRBJ2-2 TRBV9 CASSVEVAGGELFF
TRBJ2-7 TRBV7-2 CASSLMPGYEQYF
TRBJ2-3 TRBV20-1 CSARTGTSSDTQYF
TRBJ2-1 TRBV6-5 CASSYHRYNEQFF
TRBJ1-2 TRBV5-1 CASSPNSDGYTF
TRBJ2-1 TRBV12-3/TRBV12-4 CASRTGLPLRNEQFF
TRBJ2-5 TRBV25-1 CASRNMGIETQYF
TRBJ2-7 TRBV6-1 CASSPTATGAEQYF
TRBJ2-1 TRBV30 CAWSQPGGNEQFF
TRBJ1-4 TRBV29-1 CSAGGSTNEKLFF
TRBJ1-2 TRBV4-1 CASSGRQGGNGYTF
TRBJ2-1 TRBV30 CAWSAGASSYNEQFF
TRBJ2-3 TRBV7-9 CASSPIEGRTDTQYF
TRBJ2-2 TRBV19 CASSISYRDRGYQGELFF
TRBJ1-1 TRBV12-3/TRBV12-4 CASSLVGGGEAFF
TRBJ2-5 TRBV7-9 CASSSKAYSDGETQYF
TRBJ2-7 TRBV4-2 CASSPLAGAIYEQYF
TRBJ2-7 TRBV13 CASSLVTSGPMVQYF
TRBJ2-3 TRBV5-1 CASSLSGLAGGLDTQYF
TRBJ1-5 TRBV12-3/TRBV12-4 CASSLGMGDNQPQHF
TRBJ2-3 TRBV20-1 CSAPIAGRFTDTQYF
TRBJ2-1 TRBV7-2 CASRSGLGNEQFF
TRBJ2-7 TRBV7-9 CASSSIAEQYF
TRBJ1-5 TRBV6-5 CASSYARLPAWLHF
TRBJ2-5 TRBV15 CATSRNQGTTQYF
TRBJ1-5 TRBV6-5 CASSAGQGRRPQHF